The T cell receptor (beta chain) under discussion was sequenced for a study of blood T cell repertoires in COVID-19. Study-wide background: Samples taken during acute and convalescent COVID-19 were collected in the United States, Italy and Spain. PBMCs, B-cell-depleted T cells, or T cells were the source of the cDNA or gDNA that made up the material.

Germline-derived CDR1 and CDR2 are SQVTM and ANQGSEA. The CDR3 contains 12 residues. V was cut by 2 bases and J by 5 bases, with 6 bases left in between. Under the authors' procedure: Estimated nucleated cell counts came from reference gene primer amplification. Assay: immunoSEQ multiplex PCR; the TCRdb copy retains only in-frame clones and omits some. V and J calls and clone size are copied from that table; D and trimming were computed from the DNA. The data show 40,000 to 45,000 clones, 90% to 95% seen once. Patients from Seattle were sampled longitudinally, starting during active infection. Material for sequencing was peripheral blood. The sequence was collected from a man over 45 with COVID-19, enrolled during active disease. The chain has TRBV29-1 and TRBJ2-2; no definite D call. The CDR3 nucleotides are TGCAGCGTTGAACCGGTGACCGGGGAGCTGTTTTTT. Translated, it gives CSVEPVTGELFF.